This TCR beta chain was identified during a study of Graves' ophthalmopathy and Graves' hyperthyroidism. Points from the study as a whole: A roughly 76% specificity and around 90% sensitivity were achieved by a 13-signature model that separated ophthalmopathy from stable hyperthyroidism. The model's ophthalmopathy progression predictions had approximately 69% sensitivity and less than 75% specificity.

This clonotype was picked up a small number of times. Its specificity is unknown. TCR beta CDR3 regions were amplified from RNA transcripts. An initial RT-PCR round employing HTBI primers preceded a second-round multiplex PCR. TCRdb independently ran MiXCR on the multiplex PCR reads; one entry per CDR3 protein. The sample comprises hundreds of thousands of distinct CDR3 sequences, about 40% of which are singletons, and roughly 3.5% rests with the top ten. Uncontrolled infections, other autoimmune diseases, pregnancy or lactation barred patients from enrollment. The CDR3 is made up of 15 amino acids. Trimming took 3 bases from V and 0 from J, leaving 12 bases between them. The V gene's germline CDR1 is LNHDA and CDR2 SQIVND (reference sequence).

The sequenced material came from peripheral blood. This receptor was identified in an adult man with Graves' ophthalmopathy. The chain is built from TRBV19 and TRBJ2-7; possible D gene TRBD2, 6 bases. The CDR3 nucleotides are TGTGCCAGTAGTATGCGGGGTAAGAGCTCCTACGAGCAGTACTTC. This gives the protein CASSMRGKSSYEQYF. The whole variable domain, filled in from reference TRBV19 and TRBJ2-7, reads DGGITQSPKYLFRKEGQNVTLSCEQNLNHDAMYWYRQDPGQGLRLIYYSQIVNDFQKGDIAEGYSVSREKKESFPLTVTSAQKNPTAFYLCASSMRGKSSYEQYFGPGTRLTVT.